This entry lists 10 T cell receptor beta chains sequenced from one sample in a study of T cells after yellow fever vaccination. TCRdb ran MiXCR on the 5' RACE reads and lists one entry per CDR3 protein. The sample consists of 400,000 or so distinct CDR3 sequences, 15% to 20% of them appearing once. The sequencing used PBMCs, collected before the yellow fever booster vaccination. The source is a man aged 18 to 35 who received the YFV17D yellow fever vaccine.

The chain joins TRBV5-1 to TRBJ2-6; D possibly corresponds to TRBD1 (5 bases). The CDR3 covers 17 residues. Trimming removed 0 bases from V and 3 bases from J, with 13 bases in between. The germline V gene encodes CDR1 SGHRS and CDR2 YFSETQ. The CDR3 region is CASSLERQSYGANVLTF. CDR3 nucleotide sequence: TGCGCCAGCAGCTTGGAGCGACAGTCGTATGGGGCCAACGTCCTGACTTTC.

The V gene is TRBV6-2 or TRBV6-3, the J gene TRBJ1-4, with a tentative D call TRBD1 (6 bases). The germline V and J ends were trimmed by 4 bases and 5 bases, with 14 bases remaining between them. Germline-derived CDR1 and CDR2 are MNHEY and SVGEGT. This CDR3 has 15 amino acids. CDR3 in DNA: TGTGCCAGCAGTTTCTTCCCAGGGGAGAATGAAAAACTGTTTTTT. Amino acid sequence: CASSFFPGENEKLFF.

V is TRBV29-1 and J is TRBJ1-2; tentatively, D is TRBD1 (5 bases). CDR3 length equals 13 residues. CDR1 and CDR2 from the germline V gene are SQVTM and ANQGSEA. Trimming took off 4 bases at V and 5 bases at J, with 14 bases between the two ends. CDR3 DNA: TGCAGCGTTGCGGGGGGGAGGGATTATGGCTACACCTTC. It encodes CSVAGGRDYGYTF. Supplemented by reference TRBV29-1 and TRBJ1-2, the full variable domain reads SAVISQKPSRDICQRGTSLTIQCQVDSQVTMMFWYRQQPGQSLTLIATANQGSEATYESGFVIDKFPISRPNLTFSTLTVSNMSPEDSSIYLCSVAGGRDYGYTFGSGTRLTVV.

In its sample, this clonotype was seen a few times. The chain recombines TRBV18 with TRBJ1-1, with D perhaps matching TRBD1 (5 bases). Germline V CDR1 and CDR2: KGHSH, LQKENI. This CDR3 comprises 14 residues. V gave up 3 bases and J gave up 10 bases, with 18 bases separating them. The CDR3 DNA is TGTGCCAGCTCACCGTCGGGGCAGTCAAGGGGAGCTTTCTTT. The encoded protein is CASSPSGQSRGAFF.

This clonotype showed up just a few times. The V and J genes are TRBV12-5 and TRBJ2-3; 11 nucleotides match TRBD2. The CDR3 has 16 residues. Unmatched junction bases numbered 5, after V lost 4 bases and J lost 2 bases. CDR1 LGHNT and CDR2 FRNRAP come from the germline V gene. The CDR3 region has the DNA TGTGCTAGTGGTTCCGGGACTAGCGGTCCCACAGATACGCAGTATTTT. Protein sequence: CASGSGTSGPTDTQYF.

The chain recombines TRBV20-1 with TRBJ2-2, with D uncertain. V was pared by 3 bases and J by 1 base, with 12 bases between. The germline CDR1 and CDR2 sequences are DFQATT and SNEGSKA (reference sequence). The CDR3 runs to 15 residues. DNA for the CDR3: TGCAGTGCTAGTAATACCCGGCAGAACACCGGGGAGCTGTTTTTT. As protein: CSASNTRQNTGELFF.

This clonotype was observed at least ten times. This chain links TRBV20-1 with TRBJ2-1, with 11 bases aligning to TRBD2. V dropped 3 bases and J dropped 7; count of bases not matched to a gene: 5. The germline gives CDR1 DFQATT, CDR2 SNEGSKA (reference sequence). CDR3 size: 14 residues. In nucleotides, the CDR3 is TGCAGTGCTAGTTCTAGCGGGGGGATGAATGAGCAGTTCTTC. Translation gives CSASSSGGMNEQFF.

V gene TRBV7-9 combines with J gene TRBJ1-2; 7 nucleotides agree with TRBD1. The germline V gene encodes CDR1 SEHNR and CDR2 FQNEAQ (reference sequence). Germline trimming cut 5 bases from V and 4 bases from J; bases unmatched to any gene: 7. The CDR3 has 14 amino acids. CDR3 coding DNA: TGTGCCAGCAGCGGGGGGGACAGAGCCTATGGCTACACCTTC. Its translation: CASSGGDRAYGYTF.

In this sample, this clonotype turned up a few times. CDR3 in DNA: TGCGCCAGCAGCTTGGGGGGCCAGAGCTATGGCTACACCTTC. Protein sequence: CASSLGGQSYGYTF. V usage is TRBV5-1 and J usage is TRBJ1-2, with D possibly matching TRBD1 (5 bases). The CDR3 is 14 amino acids. Trimming stripped 0 bases from V and 4 bases from J, with 10 bases between. Germline CDR1 is SGHRS and CDR2 is YFSETQ.

The chain combines TRBV20-1 with TRBJ1-5; D might be TRBD1 (5 bases). The CDR3 runs to 14 residues. Germline V gene sequence: CDR1 DFQATT, CDR2 SNEGSKA (reference sequence). With 0 bases removed from V and 4 bases from J, the gap between germline ends came to 10 bases. The DNA of the CDR3 is TGCAGTGCTAGAGATGGCAGGGAGAATCAGCCCCAGCATTTT. Amino acid sequence: CSARDGRENQPQHF.